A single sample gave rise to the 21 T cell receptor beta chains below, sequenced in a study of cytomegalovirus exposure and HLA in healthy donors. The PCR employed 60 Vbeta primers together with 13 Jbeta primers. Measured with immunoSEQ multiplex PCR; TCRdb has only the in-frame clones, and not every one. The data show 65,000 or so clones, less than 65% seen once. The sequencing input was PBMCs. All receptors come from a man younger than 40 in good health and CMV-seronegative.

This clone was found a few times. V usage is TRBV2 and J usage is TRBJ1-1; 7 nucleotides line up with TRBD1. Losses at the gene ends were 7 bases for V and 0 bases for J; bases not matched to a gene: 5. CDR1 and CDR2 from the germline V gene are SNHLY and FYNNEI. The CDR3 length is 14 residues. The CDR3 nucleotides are TGTGCCAGCAATCCAGGGGGAATGAACACTGAAGCTTTCTTT. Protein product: CASNPGGMNTEAFF.

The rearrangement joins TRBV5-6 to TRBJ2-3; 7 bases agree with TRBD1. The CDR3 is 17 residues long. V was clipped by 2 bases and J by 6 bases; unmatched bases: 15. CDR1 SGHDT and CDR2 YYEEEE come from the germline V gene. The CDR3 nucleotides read TGTGCCAGCAGCTTCTACTTGACAGGGATTAGGGTCGATACGCAGTATTTT. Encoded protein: CASSFYLTGIRVDTQYF.

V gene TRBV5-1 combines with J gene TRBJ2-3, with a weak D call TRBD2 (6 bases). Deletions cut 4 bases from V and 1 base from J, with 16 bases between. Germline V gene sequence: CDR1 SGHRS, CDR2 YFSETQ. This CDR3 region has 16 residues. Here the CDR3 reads CASSSRLEDRTDTQYF. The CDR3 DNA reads TGCGCCAGCAGCAGCCGACTAGAGGACCGCACAGATACGCAGTATTTT.

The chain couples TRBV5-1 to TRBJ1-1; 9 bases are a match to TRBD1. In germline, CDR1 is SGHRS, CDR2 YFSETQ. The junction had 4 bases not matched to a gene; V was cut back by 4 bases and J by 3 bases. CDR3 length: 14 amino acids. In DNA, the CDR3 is TGCGCCAGCAGCATAGACAGGGGGGACACTGAAGCTTTCTTT. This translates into CASSIDRGDTEAFF.

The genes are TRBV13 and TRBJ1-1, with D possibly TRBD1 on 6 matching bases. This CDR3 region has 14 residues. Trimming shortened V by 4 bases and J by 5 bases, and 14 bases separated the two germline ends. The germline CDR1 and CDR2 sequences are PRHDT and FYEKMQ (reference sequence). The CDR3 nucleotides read TGTGCCAGCAGCTCAACAGGGTCGGGTACTGAAGCTTTCTTT. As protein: CASSSTGSGTEAFF.

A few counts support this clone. The CDR3 here is CASSVLAGGQETQYF. CDR3 DNA sequence: TGTGCCAGCAGCGTTCTAGCGGGGGGACAAGAGACCCAGTACTTC. V is TRBV2 and J is TRBJ2-5, with 11 bases that match TRBD2. The length of the CDR3 is 15 residues. Germline V gives CDR1 SNHLY, CDR2 FYNNEI. V trimming: 6 bases; J trimming: 2 bases; junction bases outside the gene matches: 5.

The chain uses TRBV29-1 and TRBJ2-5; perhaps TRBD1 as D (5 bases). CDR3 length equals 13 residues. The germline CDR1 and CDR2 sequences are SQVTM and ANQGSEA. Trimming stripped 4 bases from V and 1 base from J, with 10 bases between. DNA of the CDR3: TGCAGCGTTGGCAGGGCCCTCCAAGAGACCCAGTACTTC. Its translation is CSVGRALQETQYF.

The CDR3 nucleotides are TGTGCCAGCAGCTACCGTACTCACTTACTATCCCATGGCTACACCTTC. It is translated as CASSYRTHLLSHGYTF. V gene TRBV13 combines with J gene TRBJ1-2; no reliable D call. This CDR3 comprises 16 residues. Trimming stripped 4 bases from V and 6 bases from J, with 21 bases between. CDR1 and CDR2 from the germline V gene are PRHDT and FYEKMQ (reference sequence).

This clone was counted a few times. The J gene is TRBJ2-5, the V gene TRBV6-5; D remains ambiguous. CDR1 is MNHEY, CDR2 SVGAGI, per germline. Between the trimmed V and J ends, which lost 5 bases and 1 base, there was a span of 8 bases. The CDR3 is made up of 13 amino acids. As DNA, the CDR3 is TGTGCCAGCAGTACCGAGCCCCAAGAGACCCAGTACTTC. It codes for CASSTEPQETQYF.

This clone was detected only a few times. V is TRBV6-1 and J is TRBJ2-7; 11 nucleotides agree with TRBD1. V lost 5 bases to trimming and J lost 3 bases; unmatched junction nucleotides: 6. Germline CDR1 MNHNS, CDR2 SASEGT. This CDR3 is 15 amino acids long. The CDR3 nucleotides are TGTGCCAGCAGTTCGGGGGGGACAGGGGGCTACGAGCAGTACTTC. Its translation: CASSSGGTGGYEQYF.

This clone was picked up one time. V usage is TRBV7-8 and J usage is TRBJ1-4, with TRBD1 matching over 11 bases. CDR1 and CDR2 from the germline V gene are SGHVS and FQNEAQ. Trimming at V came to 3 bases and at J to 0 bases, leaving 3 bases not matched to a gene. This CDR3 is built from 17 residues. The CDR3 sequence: CASSFPGQGATNEKLFF. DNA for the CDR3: TGTGCCAGCAGCTTTCCGGGACAGGGGGCAACTAATGAAAAACTGTTTTTT.

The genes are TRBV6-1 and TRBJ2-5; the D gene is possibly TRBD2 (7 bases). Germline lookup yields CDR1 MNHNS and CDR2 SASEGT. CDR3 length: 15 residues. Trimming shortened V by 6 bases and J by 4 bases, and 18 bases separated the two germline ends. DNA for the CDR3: TGTGCCAGCAGGGTGTCTGGGGGGGGCGGAGAGACCCAGTACTTC. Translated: CASRVSGGGGETQYF.

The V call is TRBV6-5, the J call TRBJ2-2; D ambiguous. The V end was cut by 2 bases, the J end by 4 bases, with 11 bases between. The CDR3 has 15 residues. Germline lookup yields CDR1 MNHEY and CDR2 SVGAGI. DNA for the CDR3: TGTGCCAGCAGTTACCCTCCTCCGGGCACCGGGGAGCTGTTTTTT. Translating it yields CASSYPPPGTGELFF.

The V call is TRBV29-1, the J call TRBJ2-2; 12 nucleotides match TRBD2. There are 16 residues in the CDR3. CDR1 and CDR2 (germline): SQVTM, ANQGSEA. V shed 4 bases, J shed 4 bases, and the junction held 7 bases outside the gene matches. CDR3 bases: TGCAGCGTTGTCCTAGCGGGGGGGGCAAGCACCGGGGAGCTGTTTTTT. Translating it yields CSVVLAGGASTGELFF.

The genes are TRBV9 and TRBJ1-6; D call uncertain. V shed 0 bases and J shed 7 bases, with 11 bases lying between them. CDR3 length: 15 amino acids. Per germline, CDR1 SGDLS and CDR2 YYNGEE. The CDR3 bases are TGTGCCAGCAGCGTAGGGTTCAGATTAAATTCACCCCTCCACTTT. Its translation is CASSVGFRLNSPLHF.

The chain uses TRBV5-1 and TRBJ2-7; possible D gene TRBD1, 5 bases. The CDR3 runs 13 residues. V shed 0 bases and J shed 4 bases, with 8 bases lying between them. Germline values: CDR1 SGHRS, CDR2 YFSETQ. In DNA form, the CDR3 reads TGCGCCAGCAGCTTGGTTGACAGTTACGAGCAGTACTTC. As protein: CASSLVDSYEQYF.

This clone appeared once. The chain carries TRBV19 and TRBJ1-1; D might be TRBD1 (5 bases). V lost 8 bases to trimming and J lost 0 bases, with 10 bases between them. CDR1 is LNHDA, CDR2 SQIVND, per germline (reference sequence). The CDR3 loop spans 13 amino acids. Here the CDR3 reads CASELTVNTEAFF. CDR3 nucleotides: TGTGCCAGTGAACTGACAGTGAACACTGAAGCTTTCTTT.

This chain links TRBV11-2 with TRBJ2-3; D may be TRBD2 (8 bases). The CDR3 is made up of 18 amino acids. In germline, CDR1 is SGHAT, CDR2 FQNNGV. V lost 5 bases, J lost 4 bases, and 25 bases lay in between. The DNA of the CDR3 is TGTGCCAGCAGCCACATACGGCCAACTAGCGGACAGGCAGATACGCAGTATTTT. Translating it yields CASSHIRPTSGQADTQYF.

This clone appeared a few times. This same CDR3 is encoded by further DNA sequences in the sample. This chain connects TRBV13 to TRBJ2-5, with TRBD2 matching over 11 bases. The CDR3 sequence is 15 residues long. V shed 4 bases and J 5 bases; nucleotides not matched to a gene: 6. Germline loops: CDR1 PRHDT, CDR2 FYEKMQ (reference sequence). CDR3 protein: CASSSGLAGEETQYF. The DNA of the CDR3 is TGTGCCAGCAGCTCAGGACTAGCGGGCGAGGAGACCCAGTACTTC.

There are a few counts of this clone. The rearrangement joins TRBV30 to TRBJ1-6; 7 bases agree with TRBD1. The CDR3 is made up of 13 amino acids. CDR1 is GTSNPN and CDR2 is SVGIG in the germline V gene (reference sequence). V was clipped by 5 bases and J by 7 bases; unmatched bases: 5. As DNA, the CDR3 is TGTGCCTGGTGCCCAGGGGGGAATTCACCCCTCCACTTT. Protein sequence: CAWCPGGNSPLHF.

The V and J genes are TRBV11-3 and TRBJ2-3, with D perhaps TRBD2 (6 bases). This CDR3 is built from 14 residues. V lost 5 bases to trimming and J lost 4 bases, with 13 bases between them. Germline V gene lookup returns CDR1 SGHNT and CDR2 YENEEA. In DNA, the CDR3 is TGTGCCAGCAGCCTCGGGGGTGGGGCAGATACGCAGTATTTT. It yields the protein CASSLGGGADTQYF.